This T cell receptor beta chain was sequenced during a study of a mutant IDH1 vaccine in newly diagnosed glioma. Specified time point: baseline, week 1 (first vaccination visit). The treatment: pre-vaccination baseline after standard-of-care therapy. Generated by immunoSEQ multiplex PCR, the TCRdb table keeps only in-frame clones and is missing some. This table has approximately 88,000 clones, just under 80% appearing once. CDR1 and CDR2 (germline): LGHNA, YSLEER. V was pared by 4 bases and J by 4 bases, with 12 bases of the junction left unmatched. This CDR3 region has 16 residues. The specimen was PBMCs, collected from a glioma patient treated with radiotherapy, temozolomide or both. This chain connects TRBV4-3 to TRBJ2-7; 8 nucleotides match TRBD2. This sequence originates from a man in his forties with glioma. In nucleotides, the CDR3 is TGCGCCAGCAGCCCGGGAGGGGTCGGGCCAAAATACGAGCAGTACTTC. This encodes CASSPGGVGPKYEQYF.